The 19 T cell receptor beta chains listed next were all sequenced from one sample in a study of cytomegalovirus exposure and HLA in healthy donors (TCRdb year 2017). Libraries were made using the immunoSEQ multiplex PCR assay. For the multiplex PCR, a mixture combining 60 forward primers for TCR Vbeta segments and 13 reverse primers for TCR Jbeta segments was used. In its TCRdb copy, this immuneACCESS table keeps in-frame sequences only and misses some clones. Where compared with another copy, unresolved V genes explain less than half of these, and the others have no known cause. The sample records more than 110,000 clones, about three quarters of which are singletons. The ten top clones hold 3.5% to 5% of the sample. Material for sequencing was PBMCs. These receptors were taken from a man aged 18 to 29 in good health and CMV-seronegative.

The V and J genes are TRBV4-2 and TRBJ2-1, with 8 bases matching TRBD2. Germline V gene lookup returns CDR1 LGHNA and CDR2 YNFKEQ. The V and J ends lost 0 bases and 8 bases, in that order; junction bases with no gene match: 9. The CDR3 totals 16 residues. The CDR3, as DNA: TGTGCCAGCAGCCAAGATAGTCGGGGGGGCCGGGATGAGCAGTTCTTC. Translated: CASSQDSRGGRDEQFF.

The rearrangement uses TRBV28 and TRBJ2-1, with 7 bases aligning to TRBD2. This CDR3 is 15 amino acids long. Germline assignment: CDR1 MDHEN and CDR2 SYDVKM. The V segment lost 1 base and the J segment 9 bases; nucleotides outside the gene matches: 9. CDR3 DNA: TGTGCCAGCAGTTTATTCTCGGCGGGAGCAAGTGAGCAGTTCTTC. Amino acids: CASSLFSAGASEQFF.

The J gene is TRBJ2-1, the V gene TRBV4-1; 9 bases are shared with TRBD2. J was trimmed by 6 bases and V by 2 bases; bases with no gene match: 5. Germline V gives CDR1 MGHRA, CDR2 YSYEKL. The CDR3 is made up of 15 amino acids. The CDR3 sequence: CASSQSGLALNEQFF. In DNA form, the CDR3 reads TGCGCCAGCAGCCAATCTGGACTAGCGCTCAATGAGCAGTTCTTC.

The chain links TRBV10-1 to TRBJ2-1; 13 bases are a match to TRBD2. V gave up 2 bases and J gave up 6 bases; unmatched junction bases: 1. This CDR3 has 15 amino acids. Germline CDR1 reads WNHNN; CDR2 reads SYGVQD (reference sequence). CDR3 amino acids: CASSERTSGSNEQFF. The CDR3 DNA reads TGCGCCAGCAGTGAGAGGACTAGCGGGAGCAATGAGCAGTTCTTC.

J is TRBJ1-2 and V is TRBV27; D remains unclear. From germline, CDR1 is MNHEY and CDR2 SMNVEV (reference sequence). This CDR3 spans 13 amino acids. The V gene lost 3 bases and the J gene lost 3 bases, with 8 bases spanning the gap. The CDR3 nucleotides read TGTGCCAGCAGTTTCCCAGGTTACTATGGCTACACCTTC. Translated, it gives CASSFPGYYGYTF.

The rearrangement joins TRBV7-7 to TRBJ2-2; D uncertain. This CDR3 spans 14 amino acids. V was pared by 4 bases and J by 4 bases, with 10 bases between. Germline CDR1 reads SSHAT; CDR2 reads FNYEAQ (reference sequence). The CDR3 nucleotides read TGTGCCAGCAGCTCCACCTATAGCACCGGGGAGCTGTTTTTT. This codes for CASSSTYSTGELFF.

The rearrangement links TRBV5-1 to TRBJ2-5; tentatively, D is TRBD1 (6 bases). The J call is in doubt because the DNA end fits TRBJ2-7 better. Germline CDR1 is SGHRS and CDR2 is YFSETQ. This CDR3 comprises 13 residues. This CDR3 is CASSGTGLYEQYF. CDR3 DNA: TGCGCCAGCAGCGGAACAGGGTTATACGAGCAGTACTTC.

The chain has TRBV30 and TRBJ1-1; D is unresolved. Trimming took off 0 bases at V and 3 bases at J, with 14 bases between the two ends. The CDR3 extends over 15 amino acids. In germline, CDR1 is GTSNPN, CDR2 SVGIG (reference sequence). In DNA, the CDR3 is TGTGCCTGGAGTGTACTCCGGGGTAGGCACACTGAAGCTTTCTTT. It encodes CAWSVLRGRHTEAFF. Variable domain in full (rest from reference TRBV30 and TRBJ1-1): SQTIHQWPATLVQPVGSPLSLECTVEGTSNPNLYWYRQAAGRGLQLLFYSVGIGQISSEVPQNLSASRPQDRQFILSSKKLLLSDSGFYLCAWSVLRGRHTEAFFGQGTRLTVV.

This chain joins TRBV30 and TRBJ2-2, with 8 bases that match TRBD1. The CDR3 runs 14 residues. CDR1 is GTSNPN, CDR2 SVGIG, per germline (reference sequence). V dropped 5 bases and J dropped 2; count of bases not matched to a gene: 4. The CDR3 DNA follows: TGTGCCTGGGCCCCAGGGGGCAACACCGGGGAGCTGTTTTTT. The encoded protein is CAWAPGGNTGELFF.

This clone was found a few times. At one of its ends the junction is not consistent with the germline gene, which may arise from a read error. The chain combines TRBV7-3 with TRBJ2-5; D possibly corresponds to TRBD2 (5 bases). CDR3 size: 18 residues. Per the germline V gene, CDR1 is SGHTA and CDR2 is FQGTGA. CDR3 nucleotides: TGTGCCAGCAGCTTAACGAATGACCGAGGACTCGGCGGAGAGATCCAGTACTTC. This sequence encodes CASSLTNDRGLGGEIQYF.

This chain joins TRBV4-1 and TRBJ2-3; TRBD1 aligns across 7 bases. The germline V gene encodes CDR1 MGHRA and CDR2 YSYEKL. J was trimmed by 0 bases and V by 3 bases; bases with no gene match: 9. The CDR3 is 17 amino acids. CDR3 sequence (DNA): TGCGCCAGCAGCCAGGAACGACAGGGCCTTAGCACAGATACGCAGTATTTT. Protein sequence: CASSQERQGLSTDTQYF.

The V and J genes are TRBV7-9 and TRBJ1-1; TRBD1 is a possible D gene (5 bases). Trimming took 1 base from V and 2 from J, leaving 11 bases between them. The CDR3 has 15 residues. Germline CDR1 SEHNR, CDR2 FQNEAQ (reference sequence). CDR3 nucleotide sequence: TGTGCCAGCAGCTTAGTAGGGCAGGGTAACACTGAAGCTTTCTTT. Translated, it gives CASSLVGQGNTEAFF.

The V gene is TRBV5-1, the J gene TRBJ1-4; D unresolved. CDR1 and CDR2 (germline): SGHRS, YFSETQ. The CDR3 totals 13 residues. Trimming left V 2 bases short and J 4 bases short, with 6 bases between. The CDR3: CASSFADNEKLFF. The CDR3 DNA sequence: TGCGCCAGCAGCTTCGCAGATAATGAAAAACTGTTTTTT. Full variable domain (outside the CDR3, taken from reference TRBV5-1 and TRBJ1-4): KAGVTQTPRYLIKTRGQQVTLSCSPISGHRSVSWYQQTPGQGLQFLFEYFSETQRNKGNFPGRFSGRQFSNSRSEMNVSTLELGDSALYLCASSFADNEKLFFGSGTQLSVL.

The chain recombines TRBV18 with TRBJ2-3; 12 nucleotides align to TRBD1. Germline CDR1 KGHSH, CDR2 LQKENI. The CDR3 consists of 14 residues. Unmatched junction bases numbered 3, after V lost 6 bases and J lost 5 bases. The CDR3 is CASSGTGGGDTQYF. The CDR3 DNA reads TGTGCCAGCTCTGGGACAGGGGGCGGAGATACGCAGTATTTT.

V and J are TRBV28 and TRBJ1-1; possible D gene TRBD1, 5 bases. CDR1 and CDR2 from the germline V gene are MDHEN and SYDVKM. V lost 3 bases, J lost 4 bases, and 6 bases lay in between. The CDR3 is made up of 12 amino acids. The CDR3 DNA follows: TGTGCCAGCAGTTTGACAGTCACTGAAGCTTTCTTT. Translating gives CASSLTVTEAFF.

The chain recombines TRBV7-2 with TRBJ2-5, with 8 bases aligning to TRBD1. This CDR3 has 13 residues. CDR1 SGHTA and CDR2 FQGNSA come from the germline V gene. The V segment lost 5 bases and the J segment 4 bases; nucleotides outside the gene matches: 3. CDR3 residues: CASSQGQGETQYF. The CDR3 DNA reads TGTGCCAGCAGCCAAGGACAGGGAGAGACCCAGTACTTC.

The rearrangement uses TRBV18 and TRBJ1-1, with D possibly matching TRBD1 (5 bases). The CDR3 runs 15 residues. V was pared by 3 bases and J by 11 bases, with 22 bases between. Germline CDR1 reads KGHSH; CDR2 reads LQKENI. The DNA for the CDR3 is TGTGCCAGCTCACCGGGGACTTCCCTAAACAACAACGCTTTCTTT. This translates into CASSPGTSLNNNAFF. Combining the CDR3 with reference TRBV18 and TRBJ1-1 gives the whole variable domain NAGVMQNPRHLVRRRGQEARLRCSPMKGHSHVYWYRQLPEEGLKFMVYLQKENIIDESGMPKERFSAEFPKEGPSILRIQQVVRGDSAAYFCASSPGTSLNNNAFFGQGTRLTVV.

This clone was detected a few times. The V gene is TRBV18, the J gene TRBJ2-1; maybe TRBD2 (5 bases). V lost 5 bases, J lost 8 bases, and 25 bases lay in between. CDR3 length equals 17 residues. Germline CDR1 reads KGHSH; CDR2 reads LQKENI. CDR3 DNA: TGTGCCAGCTCAGTGTATTTTGTGGGGAGCCAAGGAGATGAGCAGTTCTTC. Translating it yields CASSVYFVGSQGDEQFF.

This chain uses TRBV27 with TRBJ2-7; 11 positions agree with TRBD1. Germline assignment: CDR1 MNHEY and CDR2 SMNVEV (reference sequence). CDR3 length equals 17 residues. Trimming at V came to 7 bases and at J to 0 bases, leaving 11 bases not matched to a gene. CDR3: CASKRTGGTSSSYEQYF. The DNA for the CDR3 is TGTGCCAGCAAACGGACAGGGGGCACCTCGAGCTCCTACGAGCAGTACTTC.